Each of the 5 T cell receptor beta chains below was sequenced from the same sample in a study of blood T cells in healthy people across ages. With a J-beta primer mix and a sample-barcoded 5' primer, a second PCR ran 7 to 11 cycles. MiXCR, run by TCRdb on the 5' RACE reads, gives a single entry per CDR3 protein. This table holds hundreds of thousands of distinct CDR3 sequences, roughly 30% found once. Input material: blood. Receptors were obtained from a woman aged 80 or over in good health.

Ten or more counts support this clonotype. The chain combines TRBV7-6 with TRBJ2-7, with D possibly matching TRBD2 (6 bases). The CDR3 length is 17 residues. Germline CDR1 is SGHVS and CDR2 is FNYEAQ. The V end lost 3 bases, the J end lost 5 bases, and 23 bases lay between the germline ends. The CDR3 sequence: CASSFSGTHQTVHEQYF. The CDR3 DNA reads TGTGCCAGCAGCTTCTCCGGGACTCATCAAACGGTCCACGAGCAGTACTTC.

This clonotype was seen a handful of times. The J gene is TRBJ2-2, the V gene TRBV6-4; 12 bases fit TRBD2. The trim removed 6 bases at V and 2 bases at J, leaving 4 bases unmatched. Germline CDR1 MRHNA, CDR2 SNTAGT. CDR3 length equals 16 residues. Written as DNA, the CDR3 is TGTGCCAGCAGCGGACTAGCGGGGTCAAACACCGGGGAGCTGTTTTTT. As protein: CASSGLAGSNTGELFF.

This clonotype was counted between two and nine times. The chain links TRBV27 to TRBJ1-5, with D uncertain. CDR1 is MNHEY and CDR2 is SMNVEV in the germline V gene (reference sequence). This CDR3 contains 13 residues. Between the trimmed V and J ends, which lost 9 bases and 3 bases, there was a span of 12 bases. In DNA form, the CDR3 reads TGTGCCAGATCCGACGGATTCAATCAGCCCCAGCATTTT. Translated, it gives CARSDGFNQPQHF.

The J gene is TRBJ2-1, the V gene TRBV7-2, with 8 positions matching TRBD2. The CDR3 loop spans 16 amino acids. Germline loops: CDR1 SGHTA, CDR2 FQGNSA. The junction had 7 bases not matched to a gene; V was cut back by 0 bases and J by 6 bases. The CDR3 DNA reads TGTGCCAGCAGCTTAGCGCACGGGGGGGCTTGCAATGAGCAGTTCTTC. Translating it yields CASSLAHGGACNEQFF. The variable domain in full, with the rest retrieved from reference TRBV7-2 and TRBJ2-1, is GAGVSQSPSNKVTEKGKDVELRCDPISGHTALYWYRQSLGQGLEFLIYFQGNSAPDKSGLPSDRFSAERTGGSVSTLTIQRTQQEDSAVYLCASSLAHGGACNEQFFGPGTRLTVL.

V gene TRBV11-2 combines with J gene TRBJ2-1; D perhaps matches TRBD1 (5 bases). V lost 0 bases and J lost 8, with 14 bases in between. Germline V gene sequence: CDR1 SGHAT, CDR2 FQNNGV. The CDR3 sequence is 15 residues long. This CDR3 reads CASSLEPLGVHEQFF. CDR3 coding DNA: TGTGCCAGCAGCTTAGAACCTCTAGGGGTCCATGAGCAGTTCTTC.